The 28 T cell receptor beta chains listed next were all sequenced from one sample in a study of blood T cell repertoires in COVID-19. Using immunoSEQ multiplex PCR, the repertoire was profiled, and TCRdb retains in-frame clones only, with some absent. The table shows over 120,000 clones, with 78% occurring only once. The source material was peripheral blood. All receptors come from an older woman with acute or convalescent COVID-19.

This clone was counted between two and nine times. The genes are TRBV7-2 and TRBJ2-1, with 9 bases fitting TRBD1. Germline V gives CDR1 SGHTA, CDR2 FQGNSA. The CDR3 totals 18 residues. V was clipped by 1 base and J by 6 bases; unmatched bases: 13. The CDR3 sequence: CASSLVGSGQGWINEQFF. CDR3 bases: TGTGCCAGCAGCTTAGTTGGGTCGGGACAGGGTTGGATCAATGAGCAGTTCTTC.

The chain is built from TRBV10-3 and TRBJ2-7, with 7 bases identical to TRBD1. The CDR3 has 15 residues. CDR1 and CDR2 (germline): ENHRY, SYGVKD. With V trimmed by 6 bases and J by 0 bases, 8 bases remained unmatched. The CDR3 protein is CAISPGQVSSYEQYF. The CDR3 region has the DNA TGTGCCATCAGCCCAGGACAGGTGAGCTCCTACGAGCAGTACTTC.

CDR3 DNA: TGTGCCAGCAGCTTCTTGTGGGAGGGCCGGAATGAGCAGTTCTTC. This translates into CASSFLWEGRNEQFF. The genes are TRBV7-2 and TRBJ2-1; TRBD2 agrees at 7 bases. This CDR3 has 15 amino acids. V was pared by 3 bases and J by 7 bases, with 9 bases of the junction left unmatched. CDR1 and CDR2 (germline): SGHTA, FQGNSA.

The chain is built from TRBV24-1 and TRBJ2-3; 10 bases are a match to TRBD2. V lost 4 bases to trimming and J lost 3 bases; unmatched junction nucleotides: 6. This CDR3 has 16 amino acids. From germline, CDR1 is KGHDR and CDR2 SFDVKD. In nucleotides, the CDR3 is TGTGCCACCAGTGACTATAGCGGGAGGAGTACAGATACGCAGTATTTT. This encodes CATSDYSGRSTDTQYF.

The CDR3 coding sequence is TGTGCCAGCAGTTTATCGCGGACCTACGAGCAGTACTTC. Its protein is CASSLSRTYEQYF. The V gene is TRBV27, the J gene TRBJ2-7; D unresolved. Germline assignment: CDR1 MNHEY and CDR2 SMNVEV (reference sequence). Trimming left V 0 bases short and J 2 bases short, with 5 bases between. The CDR3 extends over 13 amino acids.

This clone was counted a single time. DNA for the CDR3: TGTGCCAGCTCACCAAAAGGCGGCAGGGGATATTACAATGAGCAGTTCTTC. It is translated as CASSPKGGRGYYNEQFF. This chain links TRBV18 with TRBJ2-1; D is possibly TRBD1 (6 bases). This CDR3 has 17 amino acids. Germline CDR1 reads KGHSH; CDR2 reads LQKENI. Trimming shortened V by 2 bases and J by 4 bases, and 18 bases separated the two germline ends.

The chain recombines TRBV2 with TRBJ2-1; TRBD2 matches at 7 bases. V was pared by 7 bases and J by 1 base, with 10 bases of the junction left unmatched. Germline CDR1 SNHLY, CDR2 FYNNEI. This CDR3 has 16 residues. CDR3: CASTPRGSRSYNEQFF. For the CDR3, the DNA is TGTGCCAGCACCCCTCGCGGGAGTCGGTCCTACAATGAGCAGTTCTTC.

The rearrangement uses TRBV7-9 and TRBJ2-2; TRBD2 matches 7 bases. V was pared by 4 bases and J by 4 bases, with 6 bases of the junction left unmatched. In germline, CDR1 is SEHNR, CDR2 FQNEAQ (reference sequence). CDR3 size: 15 residues. Written as DNA, the CDR3 is TGTGCCAGCAGCTCCACCAGCGGGGTCACCGGGGAGCTGTTTTTT. Residues: CASSSTSGVTGELFF.

V and J are TRBV5-1 and TRBJ2-7, with 7 bases matching TRBD2. Germline-derived CDR1 and CDR2 are SGHRS and YFSETQ. The V and J ends lost 1 base and 1 base, in that order; junction bases with no gene match: 11. The CDR3 is 17 amino acids. The CDR3: CASSLSSGSGISYEQYF. CDR3 coding DNA: TGCGCCAGCAGCTTGTCTTCGGGGAGCGGGATTTCCTACGAGCAGTACTTC.

This chain joins TRBV5-1 and TRBJ2-5; the match to TRBD1 covers 7 bases. The CDR3 has 14 amino acids. The junction had 8 bases not matched to a gene; V was cut back by 4 bases and J by 5 bases. The germline CDR1 and CDR2 sequences are SGHRS and YFSETQ. The CDR3 nucleotides are TGCGCCAGCAGCCCCAACAGGGGTGAGGAGACCCAGTACTTC. Translating it yields CASSPNRGEETQYF.

The chain joins TRBV7-8 to TRBJ1-5; 7 nucleotides agree with TRBD1. CDR3 length: 15 residues. Germline V gives CDR1 SGHVS, CDR2 FQNEAQ. Unmatched junction bases numbered 4, after V lost 2 bases and J lost 3 bases. CDR3 bases: TGTGCCAGCAGCTTAAGGCAGGGGGACAATCAGCCCCAGCATTTT. Translation: CASSLRQGDNQPQHF.

The V call is TRBV5-6, the J call TRBJ2-4, with TRBD1 matching over 7 bases. The CDR3 loop spans 16 amino acids. Germline V gene lookup returns CDR1 SGHDT and CDR2 YYEEEE. V was pared by 4 bases and J by 1 base, with 8 bases of the junction left unmatched. The CDR3 DNA sequence: TGTGCCAGCAGCCACTGGACAGGCCAGGCCAAAAACATTCAGTACTTC. It codes for CASSHWTGQAKNIQYF.

This clone has a handful of counts. The gene calls are TRBV5-6 and TRBJ1-6, with D unresolved. V lost 0 bases and J 9 bases, leaving 16 bases between the germline ends. The CDR3 has 16 amino acids. CDR1 is SGHDT, CDR2 YYEEEE, per germline. CDR3 residues: CASSLETTQRISPLHF. CDR3 nucleotides: TGTGCCAGCAGCTTGGAAACTACTCAGAGGATTTCACCCCTCCACTTT.

The J gene is TRBJ1-2, the V gene TRBV6-5; 7 bases line up with TRBD1. CDR1 is MNHEY and CDR2 is SVGAGI in the germline V gene. V shed 6 bases, J shed 0 bases, and the junction held 4 bases outside the gene matches. The CDR3 length is 14 residues. In DNA, the CDR3 is TGTGCCAGCAGCCCGACAGGGTCTAACTATGGCTACACCTTC. Its protein product is CASSPTGSNYGYTF.

This chain connects TRBV7-9 to TRBJ2-3; 11 bases map to TRBD2. Germline CDR1 is SEHNR and CDR2 is FQNEAQ (reference sequence). V shed 4 bases, J shed 5 bases, and the junction held 2 bases outside the gene matches. This CDR3 comprises 14 residues. This chain's CDR3 is CASSSTSGRDTQYF. The CDR3 DNA reads TGTGCCAGCAGCTCAACTAGCGGGAGAGATACGCAGTATTTT.

The chain recombines TRBV14 with TRBJ2-7; 9 positions agree with TRBD2. The CDR3 length is 15 residues. The germline CDR1 and CDR2 sequences are SGHDN and FVKESK. Trimming cost V 5 bases and J 2 bases; bases outside gene matches: 7. CDR3 sequence reads: CASSSGRTITYEQYF. The CDR3 coding sequence is TGTGCCAGCAGCAGCGGGAGGACAATAACCTACGAGCAGTACTTC.

The chain joins TRBV23-1 to TRBJ2-2; TRBD2 aligns across 9 bases. TRBV23-1 is assigned to the ORF class and has an uncertain function. Trimming cost V 7 bases and J 2 bases; bases outside gene matches: 17. The CDR3 loop spans 19 amino acids. The chain's CDR3 is CASTQALAGQERNTGELFF. DNA of the CDR3: TGCGCCAGCACCCAAGCTCTAGCGGGGCAAGAGCGAAACACCGGGGAGCTGTTTTTT.

About this clone: A much larger clone differs from this one at a single base, so this may be a read error. The same CDR3 arises from other DNA sequences in this sample as well. The chain links TRBV4-1 to TRBJ2-7, with 8 bases aligning to TRBD1. Germline V gene sequence: CDR1 MGHRA, CDR2 YSYEKL. CDR3 size: 15 residues. The CDR3 region has the DNA TGCGCCAGCAGCCAAAATTTGGGACAGGTCTACGAGCAGTACTTT. This translates into CASSQNLGQVYEQYF.

The V call is TRBV4-1, the J call TRBJ2-7; 11 bases map to TRBD2. V was clipped by 1 base and J by 6 bases; unmatched bases: 11. This CDR3 has 17 amino acids. The V gene's germline CDR1 is MGHRA and CDR2 YSYEKL. The CDR3 DNA reads as TGCGCCAGCAGCCAAGCCCCCATACTAGCGGGAGTAAGCGAGCAGTACTTC. As protein: CASSQAPILAGVSEQYF.

The J gene is TRBJ2-7, the V gene TRBV24-1, with unresolved D. From germline, CDR1 is KGHDR and CDR2 SFDVKD. This CDR3 has 13 residues. The V end lost 3 bases, the J end lost 8 bases, and 13 bases lay between the germline ends. The CDR3 bases are TGTGCCACCAGTGATGGAGACCTCCTACAGCAGTACTTC. Protein: CATSDGDLLQQYF.

This clone has only a few counts. V and J are TRBV5-1 and TRBJ2-1; a weak D match, TRBD2 (5 bases). Trimming took 4 bases from V and 2 from J, leaving 10 bases between them. The CDR3 contains 14 residues. The germline gives CDR1 SGHRS, CDR2 YFSETQ. CDR3 protein: CASSTSGAYNEQFF. CDR3 bases: TGCGCCAGCAGCACCAGCGGAGCCTACAATGAGCAGTTCTTC.

DNA for the CDR3: TGTGCCAGCAGTTACTTTGGCGCGGGAGGTGGGGATGAGCAGTTCTTC. It encodes CASSYFGAGGGDEQFF. The chain recombines TRBV6-2 or TRBV6-3 with TRBJ2-1, with 8 nucleotides matching TRBD2. V trimming: 1 base; J trimming: 8 bases; junction bases outside the gene matches: 10. CDR3 size: 16 residues. The germline V gene encodes CDR1 MNHEY and CDR2 SVGEGT.

This clone has only a few counts. The gene calls are TRBV7-9 and TRBJ2-5, with D hard to call. Trimming took 5 bases from V and 3 from J, leaving 16 bases between them. The CDR3 runs 15 residues. CDR1 is SEHNR, CDR2 FQNEAQ, per germline (reference sequence). The CDR3 protein is CASSEPRVSKETQYF. CDR3 bases: TGTGCCAGCAGCGAACCACGGGTTTCTAAAGAGACCCAGTACTTC.

The chain joins TRBV5-1 to TRBJ1-1; perhaps TRBD1 as D (5 bases). With 0 bases removed from V and 5 bases from J, the gap between germline ends came to 11 bases. The CDR3 length is 14 residues. Germline V gene sequence: CDR1 SGHRS, CDR2 YFSETQ. Here the CDR3 DNA reads TGCGCCAGCAGCTTGGAACCAGGGAGGACTGAAGCTTTCTTT. Translated: CASSLEPGRTEAFF.

The chain has TRBV5-1 and TRBJ1-1; D unresolved. The V end lost 0 bases, the J end lost 1 base, and 7 bases lay between the germline ends. CDR1 and CDR2 from the germline V gene are SGHRS and YFSETQ. The CDR3 extends over 14 amino acids. This CDR3 is CASSLERWNTEAFF. As DNA, the CDR3 is TGCGCCAGCAGCTTGGAGCGGTGGAACACTGAAGCTTTCTTT.

This clone was found once. The chain links TRBV10-1 to TRBJ2-1; no definite D call. Looked up from germline, CDR1 is WNHNN and CDR2 is SYGVQD (reference sequence). Trimming removed 0 bases at V and 7 bases at J, with 7 bases between. The CDR3 has 13 residues. CDR3: CASSESRWNEQFF. The CDR3 region has the DNA TGCGCCAGCAGTGAGTCGAGGTGGAATGAGCAGTTCTTC.

This rearrangement joins TRBV5-1 to TRBJ2-1, with 11 positions matching TRBD2. The V segment lost 7 bases and the J segment 9 bases; nucleotides outside the gene matches: 9. CDR1 and CDR2 (germline): SGHRS, YFSETQ. This CDR3 is 14 amino acids long. The CDR3 bases are TGCGCCAGCGGAGTAGCGGGAGGGTATAGTGAGCAGTTCTTC. This sequence encodes CASGVAGGYSEQFF.

The rearrangement joins TRBV28 to TRBJ2-7; D is unclear. Trimming shortened V by 5 bases and J by 6 bases, and 11 bases separated the two germline ends. The CDR3 has 12 residues. CDR1 and CDR2 (germline): MDHEN, SYDVKM. The CDR3 nucleotides are TGTGCCAGCAGTGGTCCGGTCTTCGAGCAGTACTTC. Translation: CASSGPVFEQYF.